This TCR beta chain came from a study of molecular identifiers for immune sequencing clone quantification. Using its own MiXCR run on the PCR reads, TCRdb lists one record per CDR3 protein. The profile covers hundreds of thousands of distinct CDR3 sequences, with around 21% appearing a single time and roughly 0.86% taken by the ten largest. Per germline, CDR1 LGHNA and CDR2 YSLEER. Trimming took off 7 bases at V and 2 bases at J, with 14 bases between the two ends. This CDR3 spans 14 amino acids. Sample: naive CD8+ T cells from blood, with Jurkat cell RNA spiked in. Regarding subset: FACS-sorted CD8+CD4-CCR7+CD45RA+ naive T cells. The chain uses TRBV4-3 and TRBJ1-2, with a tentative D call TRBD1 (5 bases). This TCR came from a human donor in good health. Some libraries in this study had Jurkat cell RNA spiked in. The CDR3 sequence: CASNQGRGNYGYTF. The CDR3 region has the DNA TGCGCCAGCAACCAGGGTCGAGGGAACTATGGCTACACCTTC.